This T cell receptor (beta chain) comes out of a study of T-cell memory formation after mild COVID-19. Study-wide background: Clusters of TCRs were largely donor specific. Study-level results: Clones that contracted clustered mainly in CM and EM if CD4+ and in EMRA if CD8+. Pre-infection memory already had some responding clones, implying cross-reactive memory joined.

CDR1 and CDR2 (germline): SGHRS, YFSETQ. V was pared by 4 bases and J by 0 bases, with 11 bases between. This CDR3 has 15 amino acids. This clonotype appeared a few times. The antigen is not known. Constant-segment primers were used for 5'RACE, and the resulting TCR alpha and TCR beta cDNA libraries carried sample barcodes and UMIs. One entry per CDR3 protein results from TCRdb running MiXCR on the 5' RACE reads. The data hold under 400,000 distinct CDR3 sequences, with 20% to 25% observed a single time. J is TRBJ1-3 and V is TRBV5-1; no reliable D call. Specimen: PBMCs or a T cell subset sorted from them (not recorded which). This clonotype was obtained from an adult woman who had mild COVID-19 (a few samples of this study predate the infection). Cell type and time point are not known. This CDR3 is CASSPDIASGNTIYF. CDR3 bases: TGCGCCAGCAGCCCAGACATCGCCTCTGGAAACACCATATATTTT.